A single T cell receptor beta chain is shown here with its context. Its antigen is not identified. This record comes from a study of vaccination and CD4 T cells after COVID-19. Germline V gives CDR1 DFQATT, CDR2 SNEGSKA (reference sequence). V was trimmed by 3 bases and J by 1 base, leaving 8 bases between them. The CDR3 is 13 residues long. Sequencing of cultured CD4+ T cell DNA used the Oncomine TCR Beta short-read assay. In this case, cultured CD4+ T cells provided the extracted genomic DNA. TCRdb re-analysed the PCR reads in MiXCR, keeping a single row per CDR3 protein. Of several thousand distinct CDR3 sequences detected, 30% to 45% appear once; the ten largest clones hold about 20%. This sample's treatment: approximately 9-day PBMC culture with coronavirus spike peptide pools or control peptides (ViraFEST assay). Unexposed donor CD4+ T cells predated the COVID-19 pandemic, collected 2011-2018.

This TCR was sampled from a human donor in good health. Sequences were obtained from CD4+ T cells from blood, cultured in vitro. The rearrangement uses TRBV20-1 and TRBJ2-3; D assignment may be TRBD1 or TRBD2 (6 bases each). The CDR3 coding sequence is TGCAGTGCTAGGGGGGGCGGCACAGATACGCAGTATTTT. This encodes CSARGGGTDTQYF.